These 8 T cell receptor beta chains were all obtained from the same sample, sequenced in a study of control samples from healthy donors and cancer patients. Generated by immunoSEQ multiplex PCR, the TCRdb table keeps only in-frame clones and is missing some. The sample has fewer than 100,000 clones, 82% seen once; the top ten hold 8.5% to 10%. Sequencing used blood. These TCRs come from an older woman in good health.

This chain joins TRBV6-1 and TRBJ2-5; TRBD2 matches at 14 bases. J was trimmed by 5 bases and V by 1 base; bases with no gene match: 6. Germline V gene lookup returns CDR1 MNHNS and CDR2 SASEGT. The length of the CDR3 is 17 residues. CDR3 region: CASSEGSTSGRGETQYF. For the CDR3, the DNA is TGTGCCAGCAGTGAAGGATCGACTAGCGGGAGGGGCGAGACCCAGTACTTC.

Note on this clone: The same CDR3 also results from other DNA sequences found in this sample. The chain couples TRBV19 to TRBJ2-7, with 9 bases aligning to TRBD1. This CDR3 region has 14 residues. Unmatched junction bases numbered 3, after V lost 6 bases and J lost 0 bases. The germline gives CDR1 LNHDA, CDR2 SQIVND (reference sequence). The DNA of the CDR3 is TGTGCCAGTAGCCGGACAGGGGCCTCCTACGAGCAGTACTTC. Protein: CASSRTGASYEQYF.

The gene calls are TRBV21-1 and TRBJ2-3; the DNA was not compared with TRBD1, the D call given in the table. TRBV21-1 is a known pseudogene. The CDR3 has 18 residues. The CDR3 spells CASSKPEAGQDYTDTQYF. The CDR3 DNA is TGTGCCAGCAGCAAGCCTGAGGCTGGACAGGACTACACAGATACGCAGTATTTT.

V is TRBV2 and J is TRBJ2-1; D is possibly TRBD2 (5 bases). The germline CDR1 and CDR2 sequences are SNHLY and FYNNEI. There are 14 residues in the CDR3. Trimming pared 8 bases from V and 4 bases from J, leaving 15 bases between. The CDR3 is CASGRGSQYNEQFF. Here the CDR3 DNA reads TGTGCCAGCGGTCGTGGGAGTCAATACAATGAGCAGTTCTTC.

The chain uses TRBV7-9 and TRBJ2-7; 8 positions agree with TRBD2. Germline V gives CDR1 SEHNR, CDR2 FQNEAQ (reference sequence). The V segment lost 1 base and the J segment 3 bases; nucleotides outside the gene matches: 5. The length of the CDR3 is 15 residues. The CDR3 DNA follows: TGTGCCAGCAGCTTAGAACCCAGCGGGAGCTACGAGCAGTACTTC. Protein: CASSLEPSGSYEQYF.

The rearrangement links TRBV24-1 to TRBJ2-3; D remains unclear. CDR3 length: 15 residues. V gave up 1 base and J gave up 0 bases, with 7 bases separating them. Looked up from germline, CDR1 is KGHDR and CDR2 is SFDVKD. The CDR3 sequence: CATSDFTESTDTQYF. The DNA of the CDR3 is TGTGCCACCAGTGATTTCACCGAAAGCACAGATACGCAGTATTTT.

This chain uses TRBV9 with TRBJ2-3, with 8 bases lining up with TRBD1. The V gene end was trimmed by 3 bases and the J gene end by 3 bases; junction bases not matched to a gene: 15. CDR3 size: 18 residues. Germline V gene sequence: CDR1 SGDLS, CDR2 YYNGEE. The CDR3: CASSGSARTGGLTDTQYF. The CDR3 nucleotides are TGTGCCAGCAGCGGATCCGCCCGAACAGGGGGGTTAACAGATACGCAGTATTTT.

The chain has TRBV7-9 and TRBJ1-1; D may be TRBD1 (5 bases). The CDR3 is 13 residues long. Germline lookup yields CDR1 SEHNR and CDR2 FQNEAQ (reference sequence). The ends were cut back, 3 bases at V and 5 bases at J, with 10 bases in the middle. The CDR3, as DNA: TGTGCCAGCAGCTTGGGGGAGAGGACTGAAGCTTTCTTT. It is translated as CASSLGERTEAFF.